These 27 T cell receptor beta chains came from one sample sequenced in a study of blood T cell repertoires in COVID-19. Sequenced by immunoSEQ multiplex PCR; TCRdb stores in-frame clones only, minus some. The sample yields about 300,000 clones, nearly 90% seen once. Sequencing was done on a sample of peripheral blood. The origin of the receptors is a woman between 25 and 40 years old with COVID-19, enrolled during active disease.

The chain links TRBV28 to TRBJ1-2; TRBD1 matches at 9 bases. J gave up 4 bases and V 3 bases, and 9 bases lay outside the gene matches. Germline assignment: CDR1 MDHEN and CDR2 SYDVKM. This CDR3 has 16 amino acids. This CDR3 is CASSLRGTGFSYGYTF. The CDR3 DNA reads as TGTGCCAGCAGTTTGCGGGGGACAGGGTTTTCCTATGGCTACACCTTC.

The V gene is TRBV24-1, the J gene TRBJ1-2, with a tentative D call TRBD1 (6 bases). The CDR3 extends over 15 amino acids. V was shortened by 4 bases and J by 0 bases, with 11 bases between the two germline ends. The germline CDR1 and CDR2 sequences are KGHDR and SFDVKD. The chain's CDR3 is CATSDRRGPNYGYTF. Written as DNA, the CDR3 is TGTGCCACCAGTGACCGCAGGGGCCCTAACTATGGCTACACCTTC.

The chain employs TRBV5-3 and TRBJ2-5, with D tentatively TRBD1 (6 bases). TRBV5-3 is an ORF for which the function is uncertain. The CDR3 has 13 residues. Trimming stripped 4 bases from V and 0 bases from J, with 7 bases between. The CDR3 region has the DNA TGTGCCAGAAGCCGGGACAACCAAGAGACCCAGTACTTC. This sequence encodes CARSRDNQETQYF.

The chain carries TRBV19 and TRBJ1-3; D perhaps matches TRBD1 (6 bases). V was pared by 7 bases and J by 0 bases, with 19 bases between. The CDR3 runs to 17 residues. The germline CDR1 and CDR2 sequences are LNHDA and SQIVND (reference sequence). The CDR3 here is CASTLFGGLSSGNTIYF. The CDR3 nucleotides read TGTGCCAGTACCTTATTCGGGGGGCTTAGCTCTGGAAACACCATATATTTT.

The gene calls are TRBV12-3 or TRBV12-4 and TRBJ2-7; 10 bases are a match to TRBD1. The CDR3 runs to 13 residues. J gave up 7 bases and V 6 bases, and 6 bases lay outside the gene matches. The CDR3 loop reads CASSRGTGEEQYV. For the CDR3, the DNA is TGTGCCAGCAGCAGGGGGACAGGGGAGGAGCAGTACGTC.

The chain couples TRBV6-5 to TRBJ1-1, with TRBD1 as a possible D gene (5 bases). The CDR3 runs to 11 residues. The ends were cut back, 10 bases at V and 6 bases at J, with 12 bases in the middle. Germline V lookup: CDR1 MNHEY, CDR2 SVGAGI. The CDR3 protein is CATLQGPEAFF. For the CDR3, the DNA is TGTGCCACCCTCCAGGGCCCTGAAGCTTTCTTT.

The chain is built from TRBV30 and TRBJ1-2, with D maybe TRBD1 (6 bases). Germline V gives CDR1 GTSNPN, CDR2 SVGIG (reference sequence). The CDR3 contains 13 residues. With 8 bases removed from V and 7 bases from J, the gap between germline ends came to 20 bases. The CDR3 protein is CARDGRGSTGYTF. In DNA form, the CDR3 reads TGTGCCCGTGATGGGAGGGGGAGTACTGGCTACACCTTC.

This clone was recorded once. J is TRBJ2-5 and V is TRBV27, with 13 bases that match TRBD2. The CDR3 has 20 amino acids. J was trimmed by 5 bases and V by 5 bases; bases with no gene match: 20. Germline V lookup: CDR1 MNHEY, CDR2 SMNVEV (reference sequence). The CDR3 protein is CASSPLRPSLAGGPGETQYF. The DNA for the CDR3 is TGTGCCAGCAGTCCCCTCCGACCTTCACTAGCGGGGGGGCCGGGGGAGACCCAGTACTTC.

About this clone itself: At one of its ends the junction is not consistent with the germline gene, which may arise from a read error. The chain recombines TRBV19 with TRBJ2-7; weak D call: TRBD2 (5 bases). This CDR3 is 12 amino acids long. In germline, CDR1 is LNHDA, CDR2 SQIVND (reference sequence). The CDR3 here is CASRASEPTLAF. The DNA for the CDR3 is TGTGCCAGTAGGGCCTCGGAGCCGACTCTAGCCTTC.

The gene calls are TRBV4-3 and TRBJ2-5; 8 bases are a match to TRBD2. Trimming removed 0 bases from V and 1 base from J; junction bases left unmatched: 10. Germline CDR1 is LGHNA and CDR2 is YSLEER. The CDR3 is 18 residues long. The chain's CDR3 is CASSQEGEAAGGQETQYF. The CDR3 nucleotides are TGCGCCAGCAGCCAAGAGGGAGAGGCGGCGGGGGGCCAAGAGACCCAGTACTTC.

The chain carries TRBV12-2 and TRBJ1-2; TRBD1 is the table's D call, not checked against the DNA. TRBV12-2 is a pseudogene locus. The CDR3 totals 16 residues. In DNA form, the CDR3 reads TGTGCAAGTCGCTTAGCGCACGTGACAGGAGACTATGGCTACACCTTC. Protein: CASRLAHVTGDYGYTF.

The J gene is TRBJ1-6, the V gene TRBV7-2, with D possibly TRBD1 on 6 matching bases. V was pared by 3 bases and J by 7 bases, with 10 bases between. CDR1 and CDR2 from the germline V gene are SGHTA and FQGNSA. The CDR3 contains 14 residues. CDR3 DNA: TGTGCCAGCAGCTTCAGGGGCGACAATTCACCCCTCCACTTT. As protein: CASSFRGDNSPLHF.

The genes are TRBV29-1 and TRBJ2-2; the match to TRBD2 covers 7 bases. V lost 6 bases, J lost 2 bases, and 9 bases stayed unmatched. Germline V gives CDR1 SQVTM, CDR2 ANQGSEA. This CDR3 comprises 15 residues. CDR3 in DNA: TGCAGCGTCGGACCTGGGGGGGAAAACACCGGGGAGCTGTTTTTT. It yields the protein CSVGPGGENTGELFF.

CDR3 loop: CASSRSVDTQYF. DNA for the CDR3: TGTGCCAGCAGCCGCAGTGTCGATACGCAGTATTTT. The chain has TRBV3-1 (or the pseudogene TRBV3-2) and TRBJ2-3, with D unresolved. The CDR3 extends over 12 amino acids. Germline V gene data show CDR1 as LGHDT and CDR2 as YNNKEL (reference sequence). The V and J ends lost 4 bases and 6 bases respectively, with 8 bases between them.

CDR3 sequence reads: CASIRFGQVGTEAFF. CDR3 nucleotides: TGTGCCAGCATACGATTTGGACAGGTGGGCACTGAAGCTTTCTTT. This sequence joins TRBV6-5 and TRBJ1-1; TRBD1 agrees at 7 bases. CDR3 size: 15 residues. Germline-derived CDR1 and CDR2 are MNHEY and SVGAGI. Trimming removed 7 bases from V and 4 bases from J; junction bases left unmatched: 12.

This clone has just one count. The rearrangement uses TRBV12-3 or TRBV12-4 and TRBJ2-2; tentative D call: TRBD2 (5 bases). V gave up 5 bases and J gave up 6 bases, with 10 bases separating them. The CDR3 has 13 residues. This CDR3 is CASSPTSAGELFF. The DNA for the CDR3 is TGTGCCAGCAGTCCTACTAGTGCCGGGGAGCTGTTTTTT.

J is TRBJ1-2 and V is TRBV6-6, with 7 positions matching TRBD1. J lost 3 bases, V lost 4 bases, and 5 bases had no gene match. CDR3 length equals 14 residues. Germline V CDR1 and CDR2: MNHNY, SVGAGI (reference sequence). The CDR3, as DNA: TGTGCCAGCAGTTTTGAAGGGGGCGACTATGGCTACACCTTC. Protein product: CASSFEGGDYGYTF.

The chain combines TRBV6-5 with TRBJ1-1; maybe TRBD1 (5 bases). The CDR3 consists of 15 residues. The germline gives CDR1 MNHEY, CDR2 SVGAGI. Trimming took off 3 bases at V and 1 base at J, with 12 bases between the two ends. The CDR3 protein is CASSYLSTGNTEAFF. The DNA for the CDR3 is TGTGCCAGCAGTTATCTTTCCACAGGGAACACTGAAGCTTTCTTT.

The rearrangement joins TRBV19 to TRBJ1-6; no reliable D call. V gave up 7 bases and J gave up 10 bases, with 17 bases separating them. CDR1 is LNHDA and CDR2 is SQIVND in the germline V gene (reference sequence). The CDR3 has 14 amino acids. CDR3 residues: CASTSEPRRSPLHF. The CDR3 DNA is TGTGCCAGTACCTCCGAGCCTCGGAGGTCACCCCTCCACTTT.

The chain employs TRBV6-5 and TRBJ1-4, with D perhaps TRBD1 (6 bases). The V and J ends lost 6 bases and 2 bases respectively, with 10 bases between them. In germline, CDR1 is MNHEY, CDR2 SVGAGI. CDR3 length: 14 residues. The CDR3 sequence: CASRLQGTNEKLFF. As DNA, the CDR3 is TGTGCCAGCAGATTACAGGGCACTAATGAAAAACTGTTTTTT.

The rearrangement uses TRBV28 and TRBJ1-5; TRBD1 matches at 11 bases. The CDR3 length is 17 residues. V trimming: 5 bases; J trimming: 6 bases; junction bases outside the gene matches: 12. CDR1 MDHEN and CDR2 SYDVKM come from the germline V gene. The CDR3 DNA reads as TGTGCCAGCAGTCCCCGGACAGGGGGCGTGGGGGGTCAGCCCCAGCATTTT. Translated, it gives CASSPRTGGVGGQPQHF. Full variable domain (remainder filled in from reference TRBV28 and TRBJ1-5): DVKVTQSSRYLVKRTGEKVFLECVQDMDHENMFWYRQDPGLGLRLIYFSYDVKMKEKGDIPEGYSVSREKKERFSLILESASTNQTSMYLCASSPRTGGVGGQPQHFGDGTRLSIL.

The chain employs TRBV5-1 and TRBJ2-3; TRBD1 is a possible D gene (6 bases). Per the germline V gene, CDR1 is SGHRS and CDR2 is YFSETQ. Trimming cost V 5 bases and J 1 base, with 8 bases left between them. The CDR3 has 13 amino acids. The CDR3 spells CASRDSRTDTQYF. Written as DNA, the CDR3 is TGCGCCAGCAGGGACAGTCGCACAGATACGCAGTATTTT. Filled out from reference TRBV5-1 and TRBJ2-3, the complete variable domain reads KAGVTQTPRYLIKTRGQQVTLSCSPISGHRSVSWYQQTPGQGLQFLFEYFSETQRNKGNFPGRFSGRQFSNSRSEMNVSTLELGDSALYLCASRDSRTDTQYFGPGTRLTVL.

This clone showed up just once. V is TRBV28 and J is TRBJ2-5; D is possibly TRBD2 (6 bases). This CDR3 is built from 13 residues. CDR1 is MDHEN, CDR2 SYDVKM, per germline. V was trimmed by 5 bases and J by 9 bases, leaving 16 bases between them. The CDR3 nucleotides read TGTGCCAGCAGTGGCTACACCCCGGGAGCCCAGTACTTC. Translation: CASSGYTPGAQYF.

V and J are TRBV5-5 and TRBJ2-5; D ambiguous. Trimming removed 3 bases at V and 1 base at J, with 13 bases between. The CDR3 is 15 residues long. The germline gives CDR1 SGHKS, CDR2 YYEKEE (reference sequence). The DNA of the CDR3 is TGTGCCAGCAGCTCATACTATAAGGTCCAAGAGACCCAGTACTTC. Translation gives CASSSYYKVQETQYF.

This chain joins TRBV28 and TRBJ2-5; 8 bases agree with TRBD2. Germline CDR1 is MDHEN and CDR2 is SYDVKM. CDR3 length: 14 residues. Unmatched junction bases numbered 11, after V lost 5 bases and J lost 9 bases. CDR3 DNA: TGTGCCAGCAGTCCAGCGGGGGCCAGAGGGGCCCAGTACTTC. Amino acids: CASSPAGARGAQYF.

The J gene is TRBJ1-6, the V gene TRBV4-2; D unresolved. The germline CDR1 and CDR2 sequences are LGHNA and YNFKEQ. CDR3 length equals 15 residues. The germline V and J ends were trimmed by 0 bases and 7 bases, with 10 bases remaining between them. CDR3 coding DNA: TGTGCCAGCAGCCAAGAGGCAGCGATAAATTCACCCCTCCACTTT. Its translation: CASSQEAAINSPLHF.

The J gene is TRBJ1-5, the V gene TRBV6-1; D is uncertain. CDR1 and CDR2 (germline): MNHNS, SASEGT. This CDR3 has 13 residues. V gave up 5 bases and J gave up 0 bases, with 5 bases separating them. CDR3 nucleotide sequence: TGTGCCAGCAGTACTTCTAGCAATCAGCCCCAGCATTTT. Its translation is CASSTSSNQPQHF.